This T cell receptor beta chain was sequenced during a study of T-cell memory formation after mild COVID-19. Study-level background: Largely donor-specific sequence clusters came from two donors. Study-wide points: Later expanders leaned CD4+, whereas clones that contracted between day 15 and 85 were balanced CD4/CD8.

Each CDR3 protein gets one entry after TCRdb re-called the 5' RACE reads with MiXCR. The sample has around 250,000 distinct CDR3 sequences, 15% to 20% seen once. This CDR3 region has 14 residues. The germline CDR1 and CDR2 sequences are SGHKS and YYEKEE (reference sequence). V was shortened by 0 bases and J by 3 bases, with 7 bases between the two germline ends. Points on this clonotype: Its antigen is currently unknown.

The source of this sequence is a man aged 18 to 29 who had mild COVID-19 (a few samples of this study predate the infection). Cell type and time point are not known. The sequenced sample was PBMCs or a T cell subset sorted from them (not recorded which). The chain carries TRBV5-5 and TRBJ1-5, with D unresolved. The CDR3 nucleotides are TGTGCCAGCAGCTTGGAGATGGTCAATCAGCCCCAGCATTTT. Its protein is CASSLEMVNQPQHF.